Included here is one TCR beta chain sequence, with context. No cognate antigen has been identified for it. The sample holds no much larger clone one base away, and base qualities are not on file. TCR alpha and beta CDR3 regions were amplified with the iRepertoire nested amplicon-rescue multiplex PCR (arm-PCR) platform from RNA. One-step reverse transcription and amplification used roughly 95-450 ng of tissue mRNA or PBMC total RNA as input. After bead purification, a secondary multiplex PCR added Illumina adapters, and libraries were gel-purified between 200 and 400 bp. The libraries contained internal 6-nucleotide barcodes that were used for demultiplexing. Sequencing of libraries was performed on an Illumina MiSeq with 2x220 or 2x250 nucleotide paired-end reads. For the original study's pipeline: Paired reads were merged using FLASH 1.2.11 and were aligned to the GRCh37 human genome using BWA-MEM, after which TRA and TRB reads were extracted. V and J assignment used an IMGT-derived reference of cassette sequences and CDR3 motifs that included pseudogenes. Three-frame translation of reads was performed, and productive CDR3s were defined as those with a C...FGXG motif and no stop codons. Clonotypes were defined as unique combinations of V-J cassette pair and CDR3 amino acid sequence. Hamming distance filtering was applied to reads, with thresholds set by the sequence error rate of each sample in mapped regions. TCRdb trimmed public reads at Q25 via fastp, called clones via MiXCR and kept in-frame beta chains. Duplicate CDR3 protein sequences are folded into a single record with the most common DNA and genes. TCRdb assigned the V and J calls; the authors' analysis was not used. Recorded for this sample are more than 110,000 distinct CDR3 sequences; about 39% of them occurred a single time. The top ten constitute 20% to 25% of the sample.

The source of the sample is a study of glioma-infiltrating T cells (dated by TCRdb to 2016 to 2017). As for the study more broadly: TCR alpha- and beta-chain repertoires were sequenced from glioma tissue, non-neoplastic brain tissue and matched peripheral blood mononuclear cells. Each tissue-infiltrating repertoire was compared with the same patient's peripheral blood repertoire to measure divergence between tissue and blood T-cell populations. The paired cohort comprised three low-grade glioma patients, 8 or 9 primary glioblastoma patients and three non-glioma patients contributing non-neoplastic brain tissue.

The CDR3 spans 13 residues, from the cysteine through the phenylalanine. The entry retains the CDR3 DNA only, 39 bases that are in frame from base 1. At the junction V is shortened by 7 bases and J by 3 bases, with 12 bases in between. CDR1 and CDR2 were assigned from the germline V gene (reference sequence) as LNHDA and SQIVND. General findings and caveats noted by the study authors: Small numbers underpinned the group comparisons: eight glioblastoma patients, three low-grade glioma patients and three non-neoplastic patients. Very few CDR3 sequences were found to be shared between tissue and blood, and this scarcity was attributed to high CDR3 diversity and limited sampling. VJ-independent divergence between tissue and blood was found to be below expectation in non-neoplastic patients but above expectation in all gliomas, particularly low-grade gliomas.

This sequence originates from a human donor with low-grade glioma or glioblastoma, undergoing nonglioma brain surgery, or in good health (not recorded which). The sequence is built from TRBV19 and TRBJ1-2; the D gene is perhaps TRBD1, from 6 matching bases. The sample was glioma tissue, nonneoplastic brain tissue, or PBMCs (not recorded which). The nucleotides are TGTGCCAGTACTCCGGACAGTTACTATGGCTACACCTTC. Its protein product is CASTPDSYYGYTF.